This TCR beta chain was identified in a study of regulatory T cells in long-lasting Graves disease. Time point denoted: newly diagnosed GD, antithyroid drugs for less than 3 months. PBMC RNA was the source of the TCR library. CDR3 regions were amplified by Arm-PCR using iRepertoire HTBI primers to build TCR beta libraries. TCRdb called the multiplex PCR reads again in MiXCR, with one record for every CDR3 protein. Seen here are 400,000 to 550,000 distinct CDR3 sequences, around 17% observed once, and the top ten hold around 10%. In the case of this clonotype: This sequence may be a read error, since a much larger clone differs from it by one base.

The data were also submitted as part of a second study, on T cells in Graves' hyperthyroidism and ophthalmopathy. From that second work: Graves' hyperthyroidism qualified as stable when ophthalmopathy did not progress within 18 months.

This sample comprised peripheral blood mononuclear cells (PBMCs), obtained at new diagnosis, from a patient treated with antithyroid drugs. This receptor was obtained from a woman in her twenties or thirties with Graves disease.

The CDR3 loop reads CASARGTQYF. CDR3 coding DNA: TGTGCCAGCGCTCGGGGGACCCAGTACTTC. The V gene is TRBV6-2 or TRBV6-3, the J gene TRBJ2-5; tentative D call: TRBD2 (5 bases). The CDR3 consists of 10 residues. CDR1 and CDR2 from the germline V gene are MNHEY and SVGEGT. Trimming took off 8 bases at V and 7 bases at J, with 8 bases between the two ends.